These 22 T cell receptor beta chains share one sample of origin, sequenced in a study of blood T cells in healthy people across ages. The second PCR ran roughly 6 to 12 cycles with a sample-barcoded 5' primer and J-beta primers. TCRdb reanalysed the 5' RACE reads using MiXCR and keeps one entry per CDR3 protein. The table records 750,000 to 950,000 distinct CDR3 sequences, about 53% of them present only once. Sequencing was carried out using blood. These receptors were collected from a man aged 80 or over in good health.

CDR3 coding DNA: TGTGCCAGCAGCCCGCGACTGGGCCTAGGTGAGCAGTTCTTC. This sequence encodes CASSPRLGLGEQFF. The V and J genes are TRBV11-2 and TRBJ2-1; D not resolved. Trimming took off 5 bases at V and 9 bases at J, with 17 bases between the two ends. The CDR3 runs to 14 residues. The V gene's germline CDR1 is SGHAT and CDR2 FQNNGV. Full variable domain (missing parts from reference TRBV11-2 and TRBJ2-1): EAGVAQSPRYKIIEKRQSVAFWCNPISGHATLYWYQQILGQGPKLLIQFQNNGVVDDSQLPKDRFSAERLKGVDSTLKIQPAKLEDSAVYLCASSPRLGLGEQFFGPGTRLTVL.

Written as DNA, the CDR3 is TGTGCCAGCAGTTATCCAACAGGGGGGCTGAGCACCGGGGAGCTGTTTTTT. The encoded protein is CASSYPTGGLSTGELFF. The V gene is TRBV6-2 or TRBV6-3, the J gene TRBJ2-2, with 8 bases aligning to TRBD1. This CDR3 is 17 amino acids long. Losses at the gene ends were 3 bases for V and 4 bases for J; bases not matched to a gene: 10. In germline, CDR1 is MNHEY, CDR2 SVGEGT.

This rearrangement joins TRBV20-1 to TRBJ2-7, with 7 bases aligning to TRBD2. V lost 8 bases and J lost 1; bases outside the gene matches: 5. The CDR3 has 12 amino acids. Germline V lookup: CDR1 DFQATT, CDR2 SNEGSKA (reference sequence). The CDR3 region is CSHLAESYEQYF. CDR3 DNA sequence: TGCAGTCATCTAGCGGAATCCTACGAGCAGTACTTC.

This clonotype was observed a handful of times. The chain carries TRBV5-1 and TRBJ1-1, with D possibly TRBD1 on 5 matching bases. Per germline, CDR1 SGHRS and CDR2 YFSETQ. The CDR3 runs to 17 residues. The germline V and J ends were trimmed by 0 bases and 5 bases, with 20 bases remaining between them. The CDR3 coding sequence is TGCGCCAGCAGCTTGGCTGGGTTCAGGGCCTCCGCTACTGAAGCTTTCTTT. Encoded protein: CASSLAGFRASATEAFF. The whole variable domain, filled in from reference TRBV5-1 and TRBJ1-1, reads KAGVTQTPRYLIKTRGQQVTLSCSPISGHRSVSWYQQTPGQGLQFLFEYFSETQRNKGNFPGRFSGRQFSNSRSEMNVSTLELGDSALYLCASSLAGFRASATEAFFGQGTRLTVV.

In its sample, this clonotype was seen a few times. V usage is TRBV3-1 and J usage is TRBJ2-3; possibly TRBD2 for D (5 bases). Trimming took 4 bases from V and 14 from J, leaving 22 bases between them. There are 14 residues in the CDR3. CDR1 and CDR2 from the germline V gene are LGHDT and YNNKEL (reference sequence). In nucleotides, the CDR3 is TGTGCCAGCAGCCTTTCTAGTGGGAGTGGATACGCGTATTTT. Its translation is CASSLSSGSGYAYF.

In this sample, this clonotype turned up a few times. CDR3 nucleotides: TGTGCCAGCAGCAAAAGGGAGGGCACTGAAGCTTTCTTT. Its protein product is CASSKREGTEAFF. V is TRBV12-3 or TRBV12-4 and J is TRBJ1-1; D gene ambiguous. The length of the CDR3 is 13 residues. Trimming cost V 6 bases and J 4 bases, with 12 bases left between them.

The V gene is TRBV4-2, the J gene TRBJ2-1; 12 bases match TRBD2. The DNA end is more similar to TRBJ2-7, so the J call may be wrong. The CDR3 contains 17 residues. CDR1 is LGHNA and CDR2 is YNFKEQ in the germline V gene. The CDR3 here is CASSQDPSGRGYNEQYF. In DNA form, the CDR3 reads TGTGCCAGCAGCCAAGATCCTAGCGGGAGGGGGTACAATGAGCAGTACTTC.

A few counts support this clonotype. The gene calls are TRBV12-3 or TRBV12-4 and TRBJ2-1; D tentatively reads TRBD1 or TRBD2 (5 bases each). V lost 4 bases and J 1 base, leaving 17 bases between the germline ends. The CDR3 is made up of 17 amino acids. The CDR3 reads CASSSLKGPTSYNEQFF. Here the CDR3 DNA reads TGTGCCAGCAGTTCCTTAAAGGGACCGACATCCTACAATGAGCAGTTCTTC.

This clonotype was recorded once. The V gene is TRBV28, the J gene TRBJ2-5, with 10 bases aligning to TRBD1. Germline CDR1 is MDHEN and CDR2 is SYDVKM. The V segment lost 6 bases and the J segment 7 bases; nucleotides outside the gene matches: 11. The CDR3 extends over 15 amino acids. CDR3 sequence reads: CASSPRQGAHGTQYF. The DNA for the CDR3 is TGTGCCAGCAGCCCAAGACAGGGGGCGCATGGGACCCAGTACTTC. Based on the CDR3 plus reference TRBV28 and TRBJ2-5, the full variable domain is DVKVTQSSRYLVKRTGEKVFLECVQDMDHENMFWYRQDPGLGLRLIYFSYDVKMKEKGDIPEGYSVSREKKERFSLILESASTNQTSMYLCASSPRQGAHGTQYFGPGTRLLVL.

This chain links TRBV6-1 with TRBJ2-7; 9 nucleotides line up with TRBD2. The germline CDR1 and CDR2 sequences are MNHNS and SASEGT. V lost 1 base, J lost 8 bases, and 12 bases stayed unmatched. The CDR3 runs to 16 residues. The CDR3 loop reads CASSEGAVAGVGKQYF. CDR3 in DNA: TGTGCCAGCAGTGAAGGTGCGGTAGCGGGAGTCGGAAAGCAGTACTTC.

The chain couples TRBV2 to TRBJ2-3; 14 positions match TRBD2. The junction had 3 bases not matched to a gene; V was cut back by 6 bases and J by 4 bases. Germline values: CDR1 SNHLY, CDR2 FYNNEI. The CDR3 covers 15 residues. CDR3 sequence (DNA): TGTGCCAGCAGCGGGACTAGCGGGGGAGCAGATACGCAGTATTTT. Translation: CASSGTSGGADTQYF. The full variable domain, with the rest looked up from reference TRBV2 and TRBJ2-3, is EPEVTQTPSHQVTQMGQEVILRCVPISNHLYFYWYRQILGQKVEFLVSFYNNEISEKSEIFDDQFSVERPDGSNFTLKIRSTKLEDSAMYFCASSGTSGGADTQYFGPGTRLTVL.

The chain joins TRBV27 to TRBJ1-2; TRBD1 aligns across 8 bases. From germline, CDR1 is MNHEY and CDR2 SMNVEV (reference sequence). The CDR3 spans 13 residues. J was trimmed by 7 bases and V by 6 bases; bases with no gene match: 7. The CDR3 loop reads CASRRAGGFGYTF. In nucleotides, the CDR3 is TGTGCCAGCAGGCGCGCAGGGGGCTTTGGCTACACCTTC.

In its sample, this clonotype was seen a few times. The chain couples TRBV15 to TRBJ2-5, with 10 nucleotides matching TRBD2. Germline-derived CDR1 and CDR2 are LNHNV and YYDKDF (reference sequence). With 1 base clipped from V and 4 bases from J, the junction kept 3 bases outside the gene matches. The CDR3 contains 15 residues. CDR3 residues: CATSRGLAGAETQYF. For the CDR3, the DNA is TGTGCCACCAGCAGAGGGCTAGCGGGAGCAGAGACCCAGTACTTC. Together with reference TRBV15 and TRBJ2-5, the CDR3 gives the full variable domain: DAMVIQNPRYQVTQFGKPVTLSCSQTLNHNVMYWYQQKSSQAPKLLFHYYDKDFNNEADTPDNFQSRRPNTSFCFLDIRSPGLGDTAMYLCATSRGLAGAETQYFGPGTRLLVL.

This clonotype was counted a single time. The J gene is TRBJ1-5, the V gene TRBV29-1; D is ambiguous. V lost 3 bases to trimming and J lost 9 bases, with 6 bases between them. Germline V gene lookup returns CDR1 SQVTM and CDR2 ANQGSEA. The CDR3 consists of 10 residues. CDR3 region: CSVDCGPQHF. CDR3 in DNA: TGCAGCGTTGACTGCGGGCCCCAGCATTTT.

This chain joins TRBV10-1 and TRBJ2-1; D call uncertain. V gave up 11 bases and J gave up 8 bases, with 19 bases separating them. The CDR3 has 13 residues. Germline CDR1 is WNHNN and CDR2 is SYGVQD (reference sequence). The CDR3 region has the DNA TGCGCCGGAGTCGCCTCCCGGCAAGATGAGCAGTTCTTC. Amino acid sequence: CAGVASRQDEQFF.

J is TRBJ2-1 and V is TRBV7-9; TRBD2 matches 8 bases. Germline trimming cut 1 base from V and 5 bases from J; bases unmatched to any gene: 4. The CDR3 totals 15 residues. Germline-derived CDR1 and CDR2 are SEHNR and FQNEAQ (reference sequence). The CDR3 sequence is CASSLVKAGDNEQFF. The CDR3 DNA sequence: TGTGCCAGCAGCTTAGTAAAAGCGGGAGACAATGAGCAGTTCTTC.

The rearrangement uses TRBV30 and TRBJ1-4, with 9 positions matching TRBD1. The CDR3 is 14 residues long. Germline V gives CDR1 GTSNPN, CDR2 SVGIG (reference sequence). The junction had 9 bases not matched to a gene; V was cut back by 3 bases and J by 10 bases. The CDR3, as DNA: TGTGCCTGGAGCGAAGGGACAGGGAGAGGAAAACTGTTTTTT. Translation: CAWSEGTGRGKLFF. Full variable domain (remainder filled in from reference TRBV30 and TRBJ1-4): SQTIHQWPATLVQPVGSPLSLECTVEGTSNPNLYWYRQAAGRGLQLLFYSVGIGQISSEVPQNLSASRPQDRQFILSSKKLLLSDSGFYLCAWSEGTGRGKLFFGSGTQLSVL.

There are a few counts of this clonotype. Here the CDR3 reads CASSLHRGPYEQYF. The CDR3, as DNA: TGTGCCAGCAGCTTACACAGGGGCCCCTACGAGCAGTACTTC. The chain has TRBV7-8 and TRBJ2-7, with 7 bases lining up with TRBD1. This CDR3 is 14 amino acids long. The ends lost 2 bases at V and 2 bases at J; junction bases unmatched: 3. Germline lookup yields CDR1 SGHVS and CDR2 FQNEAQ.

V gene TRBV20-1 combines with J gene TRBJ2-7; possible D gene TRBD1, 5 bases. CDR3 length: 12 residues. Per germline, CDR1 DFQATT and CDR2 SNEGSKA (reference sequence). Trimming took 6 bases from V and 5 from J, leaving 14 bases between them. CDR3 DNA: TGCAGTGCATCGACAGATAGGGACGAGCAGTACTTC. This translates into CSASTDRDEQYF.

The chain carries TRBV3-1 and TRBJ2-1; a possible D gene is TRBD2 (5 bases). CDR3 length equals 12 residues. From germline, CDR1 is LGHDT and CDR2 YNNKEL (reference sequence). V was trimmed by 1 base and J by 12 bases, leaving 10 bases between them. CDR3 protein: CASSQGYSVQFF. In DNA form, the CDR3 reads TGTGCCAGCAGCCAAGGTTATAGCGTGCAGTTCTTC.

The rearrangement joins TRBV29-1 to TRBJ2-7, with TRBD2 identical over 11 bases. Trimming took 4 bases from V and 3 from J; bases not matched to a gene: 5. This CDR3 has 14 amino acids. Looked up from germline, CDR1 is SQVTM and CDR2 is ANQGSEA. The CDR3: CSVALLAGDYEQYF. The CDR3 DNA reads as TGCAGCGTTGCCCTACTAGCGGGGGACTACGAGCAGTACTTC.

The chain employs TRBV5-4 and TRBJ2-7; 10 bases fit TRBD2. Trimming removed 1 base from V and 0 bases from J; junction bases left unmatched: 10. The CDR3 length is 18 residues. CDR1 is SGHNT, CDR2 YYREEE, per germline (reference sequence). CDR3 bases: TGTGCCAGCAGCTTGTCTCCCTATAGCGGGAGGTCCTCCTACGAGCAGTACTTC. Translation gives CASSLSPYSGRSSYEQYF.